This T cell receptor (beta chain) originates from a study of OX40 agonist ivuxolimab in advanced cancers. Study-level background: The group had a mean age of about 65 years, ranged from about 20 to 80, and was 82.7% male.

The CDR3 is 15 amino acids. Germline values: CDR1 KGHSH, CDR2 LQKENI. V was clipped by 5 bases and J by 4 bases, with 17 bases between them. The timepoints at which blood was sampled were baseline, cycle 4 day 1, and cycle 7 day 1. Clones were sequenced by immunoSEQ multiplex PCR, and TCRdb holds only the in-frame ones, with some missing. The repertoire has 80,000 or so clones, around 86% of them found once; the top ten carry roughly 8.6%. Comments on this clone: The antigen is unknown.

Points from the study as a whole: Not determined was the antigen specificity of the expanded peripheral T cells.

The source of this sequence is an adult with an advanced solid tumor such as melanoma, head and neck, liver or kidney cancer. The sequences come from CD4+ or CD8+ T cells sorted from blood, collected in a trial of the OX40 agonist ivuxolimab. The chain has TRBV18 and TRBJ1-1, with D perhaps matching TRBD1 (5 bases). CDR3 sequence (DNA): TGTGCCAGCTCAGTAGCAGGGCGTCTGGGCACTGAAGCTTTCTTT. Its protein product is CASSVAGRLGTEAFF.